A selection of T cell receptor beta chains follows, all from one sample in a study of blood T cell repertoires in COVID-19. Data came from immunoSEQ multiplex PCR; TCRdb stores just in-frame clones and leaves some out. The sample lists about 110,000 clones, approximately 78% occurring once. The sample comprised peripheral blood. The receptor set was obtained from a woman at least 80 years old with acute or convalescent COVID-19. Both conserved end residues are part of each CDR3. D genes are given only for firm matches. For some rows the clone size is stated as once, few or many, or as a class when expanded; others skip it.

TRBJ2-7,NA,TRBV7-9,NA,CASSLASGLRLEQYF
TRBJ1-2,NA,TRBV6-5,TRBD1,CASSYKTGTGFHGYTF
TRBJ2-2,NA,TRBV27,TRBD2,CASSPVGGAPGELFF
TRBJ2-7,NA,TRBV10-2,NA,CASSALSYEQYF
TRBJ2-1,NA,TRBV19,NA,CASSIKGRFNEQFF
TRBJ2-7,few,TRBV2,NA,CASSGRTYEQYF
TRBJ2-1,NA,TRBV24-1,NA,CATSDLGAREQFF
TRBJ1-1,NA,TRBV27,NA,CASSRWPYTEAFF
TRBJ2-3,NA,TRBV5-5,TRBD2,CASSLAGTSGTDTQYF
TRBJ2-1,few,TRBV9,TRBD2,CASSGREGVYNEQFF
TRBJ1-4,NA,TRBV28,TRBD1,CASRNRGESEKLFF
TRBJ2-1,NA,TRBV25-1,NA,CASSEVGEYNEQFF
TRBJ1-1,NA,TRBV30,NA,CAWSVAGLAEAFF
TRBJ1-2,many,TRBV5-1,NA,CASRSDSWGYTF
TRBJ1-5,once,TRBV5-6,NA,CASSFRTRRNQPQHF
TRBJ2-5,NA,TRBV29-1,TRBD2,CSVRPASGGETQYF
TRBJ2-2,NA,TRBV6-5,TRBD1,CASSLTGGTGELFF
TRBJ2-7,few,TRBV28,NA,CASSPPADRYEQYF
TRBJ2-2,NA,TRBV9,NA,CASSSIPDIAGELFF
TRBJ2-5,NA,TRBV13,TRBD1,CASSARQGPEETQYF